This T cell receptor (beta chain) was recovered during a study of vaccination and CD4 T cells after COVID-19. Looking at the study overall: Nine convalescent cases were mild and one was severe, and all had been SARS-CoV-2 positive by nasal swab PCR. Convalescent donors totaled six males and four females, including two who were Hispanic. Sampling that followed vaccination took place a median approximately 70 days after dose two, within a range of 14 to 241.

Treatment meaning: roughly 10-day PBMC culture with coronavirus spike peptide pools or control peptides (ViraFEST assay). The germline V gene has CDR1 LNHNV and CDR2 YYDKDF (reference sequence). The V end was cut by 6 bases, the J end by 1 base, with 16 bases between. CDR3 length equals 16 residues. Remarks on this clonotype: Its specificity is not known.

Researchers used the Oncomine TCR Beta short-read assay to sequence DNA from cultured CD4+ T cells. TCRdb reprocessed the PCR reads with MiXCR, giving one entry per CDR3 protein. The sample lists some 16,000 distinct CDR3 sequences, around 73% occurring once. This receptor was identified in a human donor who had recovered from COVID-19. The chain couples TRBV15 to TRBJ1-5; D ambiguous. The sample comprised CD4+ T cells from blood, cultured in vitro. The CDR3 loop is CATSKGFIGSNQPQHF. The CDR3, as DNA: TGTGCCACCAGTAAAGGATTTATAGGGAGCAATCAGCCCCAGCATTTT.